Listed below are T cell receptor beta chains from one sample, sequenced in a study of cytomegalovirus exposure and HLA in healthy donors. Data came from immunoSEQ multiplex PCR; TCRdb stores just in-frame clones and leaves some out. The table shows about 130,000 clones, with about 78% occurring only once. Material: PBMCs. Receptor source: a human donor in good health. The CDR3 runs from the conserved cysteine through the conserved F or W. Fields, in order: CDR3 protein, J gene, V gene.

CASSFLSDTQYF,TRBJ2-3,TRBV7-9
CASSEVTSGKSYEQYF,TRBJ2-7,TRBV6-1
CAISESTTGGRTDTQYF,TRBJ2-3,TRBV10-3
CASSRQGLSNQPQHF,TRBJ1-5,TRBV19
CASSQDRTGEQYF,TRBJ2-7,TRBV18
CASSWAGEINEQFF,TRBJ2-1,TRBV28
CASSLGQGQETQYF,TRBJ2-5,TRBV11-3
CSARLTGGYTF,TRBJ1-2,TRBV20-1
CASSLSDRVYEQYF,TRBJ2-7,TRBV27
CARRGPRGKAFF,TRBJ1-1,TRBV5-3
CSVETTGGQNQPQHF,TRBJ1-5,TRBV29-1
CASSRFSGGGDTEAFF,TRBJ1-1,TRBV14
CASSEQSVGTALRLF,TRBJ2-1,TRBV2
CASSEVRNTGELFF,TRBJ2-2,TRBV6-1
CAWKSRTGGTQYF,TRBJ2-3,TRBV30
CASSPRGGGNQPQHF,TRBJ1-5,TRBV18
CASSIDGRLSYEQYF,TRBJ2-7,TRBV19
CASSFPGMNTEAFF,TRBJ1-1,TRBV19
CASTRQAKSTEQFF,TRBJ2-1,TRBV27
CSVRDSEYEQYF,TRBJ2-7,TRBV29-1
CASRPGAPRNQPQHF,TRBJ1-5,TRBV6-5
CSSSLPDRPNSPLHF,TRBJ1-6,TRBV7-9